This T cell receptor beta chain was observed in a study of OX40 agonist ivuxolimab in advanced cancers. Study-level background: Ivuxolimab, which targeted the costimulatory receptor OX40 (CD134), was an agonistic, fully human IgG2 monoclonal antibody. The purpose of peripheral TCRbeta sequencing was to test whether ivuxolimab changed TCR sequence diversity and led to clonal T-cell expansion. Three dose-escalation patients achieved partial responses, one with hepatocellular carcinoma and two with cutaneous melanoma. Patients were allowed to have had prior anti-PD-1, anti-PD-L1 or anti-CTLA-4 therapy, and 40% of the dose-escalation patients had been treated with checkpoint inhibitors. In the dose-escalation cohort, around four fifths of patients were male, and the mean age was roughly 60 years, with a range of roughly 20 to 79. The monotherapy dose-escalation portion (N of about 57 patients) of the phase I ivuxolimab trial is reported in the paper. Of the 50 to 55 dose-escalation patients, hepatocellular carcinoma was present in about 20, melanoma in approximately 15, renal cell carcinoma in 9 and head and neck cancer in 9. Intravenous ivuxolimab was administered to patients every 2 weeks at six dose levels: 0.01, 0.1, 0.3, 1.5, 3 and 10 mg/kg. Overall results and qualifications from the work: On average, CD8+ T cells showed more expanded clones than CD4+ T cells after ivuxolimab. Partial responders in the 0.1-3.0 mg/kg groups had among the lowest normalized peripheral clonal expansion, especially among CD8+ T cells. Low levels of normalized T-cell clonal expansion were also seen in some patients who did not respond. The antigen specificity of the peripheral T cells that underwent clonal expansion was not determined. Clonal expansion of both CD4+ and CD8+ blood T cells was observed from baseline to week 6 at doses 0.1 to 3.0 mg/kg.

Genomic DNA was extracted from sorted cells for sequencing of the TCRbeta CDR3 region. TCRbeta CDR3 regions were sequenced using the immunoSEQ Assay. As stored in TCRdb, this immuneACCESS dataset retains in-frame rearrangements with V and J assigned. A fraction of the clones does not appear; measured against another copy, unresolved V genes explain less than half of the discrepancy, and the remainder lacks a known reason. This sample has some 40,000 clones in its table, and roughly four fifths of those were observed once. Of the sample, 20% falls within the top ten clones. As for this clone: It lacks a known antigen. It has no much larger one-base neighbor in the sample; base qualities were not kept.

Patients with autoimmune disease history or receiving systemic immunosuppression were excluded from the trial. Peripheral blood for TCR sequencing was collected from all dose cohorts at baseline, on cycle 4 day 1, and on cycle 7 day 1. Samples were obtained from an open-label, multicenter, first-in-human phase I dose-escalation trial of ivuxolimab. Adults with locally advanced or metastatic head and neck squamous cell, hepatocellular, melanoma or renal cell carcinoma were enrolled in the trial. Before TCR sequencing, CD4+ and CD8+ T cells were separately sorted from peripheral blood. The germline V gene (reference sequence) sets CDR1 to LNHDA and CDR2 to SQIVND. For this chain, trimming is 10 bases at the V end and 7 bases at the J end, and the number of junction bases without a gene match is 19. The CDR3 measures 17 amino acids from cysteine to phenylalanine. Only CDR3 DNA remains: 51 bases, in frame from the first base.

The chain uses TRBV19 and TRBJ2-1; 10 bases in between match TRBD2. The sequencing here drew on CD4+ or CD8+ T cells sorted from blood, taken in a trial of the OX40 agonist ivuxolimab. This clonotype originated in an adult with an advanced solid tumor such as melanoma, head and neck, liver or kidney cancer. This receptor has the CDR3 CATSSSEVSGRDNEQFF. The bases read TGTGCCACCTCCTCCAGCGAGGTCAGCGGGAGGGATAATGAGCAGTTCTTC.